This T cell receptor (beta chain) was sequenced in a study of T cells expressing NK-cell markers. Study overall: Seropositivity for HCMV was found in seven of the eight sequenced donors, with one seronegative.

CDR3 length equals 14 residues. TCRdb re-called the 5' RACE reads and shows each CDR3 protein once, DNA omitted. The listing records more than 20,000 distinct CDR3 sequences. With respect to this clonotype: Its antigen is unidentified.

Study-wide results and limits: In a few donors, dominant clonotypes made up about 28.3-65% of CD3+CD56-NKG2C+ cells.

The source of this sequence is a man aged 18 to 69 in good health. The V and J genes are TRBV12-3 or TRBV12-4 and TRBJ1-5; the TRBD1 assignment by TCRdb is unverifiable without DNA. Sequencing was carried out using blood T cells: a sorted CD56 or NKG2C T cell subset, CD4+ or CD8+ T cells, or bulk PBMC T cells (not recorded which). CDR3 sequence: CASSYGQSNQPQHF.